The rows below give T cell receptor beta chains drawn from one sample of a study of T cell responses to AZD1222 COVID-19 vaccine. This table comes from immunoSEQ multiplex PCR, and its TCRdb copy is limited to in-frame clones, with some not included. Of about 26,000 clones in the sample, around 90% were seen once. This specimen was peripheral blood, taken 28 days after the second AZD1222 dose. These receptors came from an adult who received the AZD1222 COVID-19 vaccine. The CDR3 runs from the conserved cysteine through the conserved F or W. The D gene is left open where the match is weak. Expanded clones are given a class, and other clones once, few, many or no size at all.

j_call v_call clone_size d_call cdr3_aa cdr3_nt
TRBJ2-7 TRBV9 NA NA CASSVAGDLGYEQYF TGTGCCAGCAGCGTAGCTGGGGATCTGGGATACGAGCAGTACTTC
TRBJ2-2 TRBV3-1/TRBV3-2 NA TRBD1 CASSQEPQGITGELFF TGTGCCAGCAGCCAAGAGCCACAGGGGATAACCGGGGAGCTGTTTTTT
TRBJ1-5 TRBV4-2 NA NA CASSQDAGGNQPQHF TGTGCCAGCAGCCAAGATGCGGGGGGTAATCAGCCCCAGCATTTT
TRBJ2-2 TRBV6-5 NA NA CASSLEATNTGELFF TGTGCCAGCAGCCTCGAGGCGACGAACACCGGGGAGCTGTTTTTT
TRBJ2-2 TRBV3-1/TRBV3-2 NA NA CASSQATTGELFF TGTGCCAGCAGCCAAGCAACCACCGGGGAGCTGTTTTTT
TRBJ1-1 TRBV6-1 NA NA CASSESKTEAFF TGTGCCAGCAGTGAAAGCAAAACTGAAGCTTTCTTT
TRBJ2-3 TRBV6-5 NA NA CASSYSGSVRTDTQYF TGTGCCAGCAGTTACTCAGGAAGCGTACGCACAGATACGCAGTATTTT
TRBJ2-2 TRBV5-1 NA TRBD2 CASRLAGNTGELFF TGCGCCAGCAGGCTAGCGGGAAACACCGGGGAGCTGTTTTTT
TRBJ2-5 TRBV20-1 NA NA CSANQETQYF TGCAGTGCTAACCAAGAGACCCAGTACTTC
TRBJ1-1 TRBV7-9 once NA CASSLSPGSNTEAFF TGTGCCAGCAGCTTATCCCCGGGTTCGAACACTGAAGCTTTCTTT
TRBJ2-7 TRBV9 NA TRBD1 CASSVQGVNEQYF TGTGCCAGCAGCGTCCAGGGGGTCAACGAGCAGTACTTC
TRBJ2-2 TRBV11-2 NA NA CASSPGTNTGELFF TGTGCCAGCAGCCCCGGGACGAACACCGGGGAGCTGTTTTTT
TRBJ2-2 TRBV9 NA NA CASSSGSLTGELFF TGTGCCAGCAGCTCAGGGTCTTTAACCGGGGAGCTGTTTTTT
TRBJ1-4 TRBV19 once TRBD1 CASRRGTVSEKLFF TGTGCCAGTAGGAGAGGGACAGTTTCTGAAAAACTGTTTTTT
TRBJ2-7 TRBV7-9 NA TRBD2 CASSLRGLAGSYEQYF TGTGCCAGCAGTCTAAGGGGACTAGCGGGGTCCTACGAGCAGTACTTC
TRBJ1-4 TRBV6-5 NA TRBD1 CASSSGTVNEKLFF TGTGCCAGCAGTTCCGGGACAGTAAATGAAAAACTGTTTTTT
TRBJ1-4 TRBV7-7 NA TRBD1 CASSLATGEKLFF TGTGCTAGCAGCTTAGCAACAGGGGAGAAACTGTTTTTT
TRBJ1-6 TRBV19 NA NA CASSVQGYNSPLHF TGTGCCAGCTCGGTGCAGGGGTATAATTCACCCCTCCACTTT
TRBJ2-5 TRBV29-1 few TRBD1 CSVGTGGETQYF TGCAGCGTTGGTACAGGGGGTGAGACCCAGTACTTC
TRBJ2-7 TRBV11-2 NA NA CASSLDRGSYEQYF TGTGCCAGCAGCTTAGACAGGGGCTCCTACGAGCAGTACTTC
TRBJ2-1 TRBV3-1/TRBV3-2 NA NA CASSLDKRESPYNEQFF TGTGCCAGCAGCCTCGACAAAAGGGAATCCCCCTACAATGAGCAGTTCTTC
TRBJ2-2 TRBV19 NA NA CASSARILDTGELFF TGTGCCAGTAGTGCAAGGATTCTGGACACCGGGGAGCTGTTTTTT
TRBJ2-7 TRBV3-1/TRBV3-2 NA TRBD2 CASSHPGTSSYEQYF TGTGCCAGCAGCCACCCCGGGACTAGCTCCTACGAGCAGTACTTC
TRBJ1-2 TRBV19 NA NA CASTRVPRGFNYGYTF TGTGCCAGTACCAGAGTCCCCAGGGGTTTCAACTATGGCTACACCTTC
TRBJ1-2 TRBV19 NA NA CASSRREDYGYTF TGTGCCAGTAGCCGCAGAGAGGACTATGGCTACACCTTC
TRBJ1-1 TRBV2 NA NA CASRMGNTEAFF TGTGCCAGCAGGATGGGGAACACTGAAGCTTTCTTT